The present TCR beta chain was sequenced within a study of cytomegalovirus exposure and HLA in healthy donors. Study-wide points: A later analysis linked 16,951 TCR beta sequences to HLA alleles at 0.05 false discovery rate. In an earlier analysis, in some 600 donors, most V segments appeared productive either ~90% or ~30% of the time. Among CMV-associated TCR beta chains, most appeared HLA-restricted in a later analysis.

In the PCR, 60 Vbeta and 13 Jbeta primers were used. The method was immunoSEQ multiplex PCR; TCRdb's version includes in-frame clones alone and lacks a portion of them. The sample data list around 130,000 clones. The V and J ends lost 0 bases and 1 base respectively, with 10 bases between them. CDR1 is MNHEY and CDR2 is SMNVEV in the germline V gene (reference sequence). The CDR3 extends over 15 amino acids. On this clone: No antigen is known for it.

The V call is TRBV27, the J call TRBJ2-7, with D uncertain. The material sequenced was PBMCs. This receptor was obtained from a woman aged 55-69 years in good health and CMV-seronegative. As DNA, the CDR3 is TGTGCCAGCAGTTTATCACCCGGGTTTTCCTACGAGCAGTACTTC. This gives the protein CASSLSPGFSYEQYF.